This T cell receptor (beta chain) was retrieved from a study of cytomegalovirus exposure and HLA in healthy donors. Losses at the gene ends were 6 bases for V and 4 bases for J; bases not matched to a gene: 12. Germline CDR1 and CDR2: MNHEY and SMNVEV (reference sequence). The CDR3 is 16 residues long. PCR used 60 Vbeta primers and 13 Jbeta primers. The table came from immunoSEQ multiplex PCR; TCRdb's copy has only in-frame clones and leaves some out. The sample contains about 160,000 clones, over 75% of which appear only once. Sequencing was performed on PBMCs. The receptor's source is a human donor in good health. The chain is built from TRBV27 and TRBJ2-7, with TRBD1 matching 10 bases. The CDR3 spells CASRGIDDRGHYEQYF. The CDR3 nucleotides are TGTGCCAGCAGAGGAATTGACGACAGGGGGCATTACGAGCAGTACTTC.